The T cell receptor beta chain under discussion was sequenced for a study of T cells in Graves' hyperthyroidism and ophthalmopathy. Study-level information: It was at initial diagnosis, before any treatment, that peripheral blood was collected.

Amplification targeted TCR beta CDR3 regions from RNA transcripts. Carried out on the TCR CDR3, a first-round RT-PCR used the HTBI primer set. TCRdb re-analysed the multiplex PCR reads in MiXCR, keeping a single row per CDR3 protein. This sample has fewer than 450,000 distinct CDR3 sequences, with approximately 18% found just once. The CDR3 contains 14 residues. Germline CDR1 ENHRY, CDR2 SYGVKD. Trimming shortened V by 6 bases and J by 4 bases, and 16 bases separated the two germline ends. The TCR sequence derives from a woman aged 25 to 39 with Graves' hyperthyroidism that later progressed to Graves' ophthalmopathy. The sample consisted of blood. The V call is TRBV10-3, the J call TRBJ2-7; either TRBD1 or TRBD2 may supply D (6 bases each). This CDR3 reads CAISPDGGGYEQYF. As DNA, the CDR3 is TGTGCCATCAGCCCAGACGGAGGGGGTTACGAGCAGTACTTC.